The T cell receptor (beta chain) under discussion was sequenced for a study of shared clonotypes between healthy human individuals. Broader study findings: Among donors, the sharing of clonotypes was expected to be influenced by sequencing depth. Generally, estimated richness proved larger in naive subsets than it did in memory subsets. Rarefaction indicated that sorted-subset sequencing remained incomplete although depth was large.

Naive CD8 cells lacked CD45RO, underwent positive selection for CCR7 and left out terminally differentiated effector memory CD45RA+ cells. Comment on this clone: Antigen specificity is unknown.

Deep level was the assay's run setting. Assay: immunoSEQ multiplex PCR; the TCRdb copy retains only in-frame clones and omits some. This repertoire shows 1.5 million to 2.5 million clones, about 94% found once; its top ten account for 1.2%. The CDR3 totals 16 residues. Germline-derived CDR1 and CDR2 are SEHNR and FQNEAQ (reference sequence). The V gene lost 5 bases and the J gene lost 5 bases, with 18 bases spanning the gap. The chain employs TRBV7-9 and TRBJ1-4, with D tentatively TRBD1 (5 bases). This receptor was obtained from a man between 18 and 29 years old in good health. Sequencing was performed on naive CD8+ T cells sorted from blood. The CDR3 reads CASSVNSGPINEKLFF. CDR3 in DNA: TGTGCCAGCAGCGTGAATTCGGGACCGATAAATGAAAAACTGTTTTTT.